What follows describes a single T cell receptor beta chain. V trimming: 8 bases; J trimming: 7 bases; junction bases outside the gene matches: 9. The CDR3 spans 15 residues. In germline, CDR1 is LGHNT, CDR2 FRNRAP. This record comes from a study of shared T cell receptors in the human thymus. Assay used: immunoSEQ multiplex PCR; TCRdb lists only in-frame clones, some missing. The sample has under 700,000 clones; 70% to 80% are singletons. Another study also made use of these data, one on human thymus T cells. That paper notes: Corrective surgery for congenital heart defects was being performed on the healthy Finnish infants who were the donors. It was from resections taken during corrective heart surgery that the thymus tissue came. Biased V and J segment usage appeared in thymus and peripheral blood. As related research reported, thymic repertoires overlapped highly among unrelated individuals.

The rearrangement joins TRBV12-5 to TRBJ2-1; TRBD2 matches 12 bases. Sequencing input: thymocytes. The source of this sequence is a boy under three years old with a congenital heart defect. The CDR3 DNA is TGTGCTAGTCCCCTTCCGACTAGCGGGAGTAATGAGCAGTTCTTC. Its translation is CASPLPTSGSNEQFF.